This note documents a single TCR beta chain sequence. The data are from a study of blood T cell repertoires in COVID-19. In the study overall: Both acute and convalescent COVID-19 samples were obtained from the United States, Italy and Spain. From T cells, B-cell-depleted T cells, or PBMCs came the material, which was cDNA or gDNA.

V was shortened by 2 bases and J by 2 bases, with 7 bases between the two germline ends. This CDR3 is 13 amino acids long. Source study methods: Estimation of nucleated cell counts relied on the amplification of reference gene primers. Profiling relied on immunoSEQ multiplex PCR, and the TCRdb table lists in-frame clones only, not all of them. V and J calls and clone size are given by that table; D and trimming were obtained from the DNA. The sample consists of hundreds of thousands of clones, about 89% of them appearing once. The sequencing input was peripheral blood. The chain combines TRBV12-3 or TRBV12-4 with TRBJ2-7, with D possibly matching TRBD1 (6 bases). This receptor was taken from a man in his 60s who had recovered from COVID-19. In nucleotides, the CDR3 is TGTGCCAGCAGTTTATGGGGGCCCTACGAGCAGTACTTC. Translation gives CASSLWGPYEQYF.